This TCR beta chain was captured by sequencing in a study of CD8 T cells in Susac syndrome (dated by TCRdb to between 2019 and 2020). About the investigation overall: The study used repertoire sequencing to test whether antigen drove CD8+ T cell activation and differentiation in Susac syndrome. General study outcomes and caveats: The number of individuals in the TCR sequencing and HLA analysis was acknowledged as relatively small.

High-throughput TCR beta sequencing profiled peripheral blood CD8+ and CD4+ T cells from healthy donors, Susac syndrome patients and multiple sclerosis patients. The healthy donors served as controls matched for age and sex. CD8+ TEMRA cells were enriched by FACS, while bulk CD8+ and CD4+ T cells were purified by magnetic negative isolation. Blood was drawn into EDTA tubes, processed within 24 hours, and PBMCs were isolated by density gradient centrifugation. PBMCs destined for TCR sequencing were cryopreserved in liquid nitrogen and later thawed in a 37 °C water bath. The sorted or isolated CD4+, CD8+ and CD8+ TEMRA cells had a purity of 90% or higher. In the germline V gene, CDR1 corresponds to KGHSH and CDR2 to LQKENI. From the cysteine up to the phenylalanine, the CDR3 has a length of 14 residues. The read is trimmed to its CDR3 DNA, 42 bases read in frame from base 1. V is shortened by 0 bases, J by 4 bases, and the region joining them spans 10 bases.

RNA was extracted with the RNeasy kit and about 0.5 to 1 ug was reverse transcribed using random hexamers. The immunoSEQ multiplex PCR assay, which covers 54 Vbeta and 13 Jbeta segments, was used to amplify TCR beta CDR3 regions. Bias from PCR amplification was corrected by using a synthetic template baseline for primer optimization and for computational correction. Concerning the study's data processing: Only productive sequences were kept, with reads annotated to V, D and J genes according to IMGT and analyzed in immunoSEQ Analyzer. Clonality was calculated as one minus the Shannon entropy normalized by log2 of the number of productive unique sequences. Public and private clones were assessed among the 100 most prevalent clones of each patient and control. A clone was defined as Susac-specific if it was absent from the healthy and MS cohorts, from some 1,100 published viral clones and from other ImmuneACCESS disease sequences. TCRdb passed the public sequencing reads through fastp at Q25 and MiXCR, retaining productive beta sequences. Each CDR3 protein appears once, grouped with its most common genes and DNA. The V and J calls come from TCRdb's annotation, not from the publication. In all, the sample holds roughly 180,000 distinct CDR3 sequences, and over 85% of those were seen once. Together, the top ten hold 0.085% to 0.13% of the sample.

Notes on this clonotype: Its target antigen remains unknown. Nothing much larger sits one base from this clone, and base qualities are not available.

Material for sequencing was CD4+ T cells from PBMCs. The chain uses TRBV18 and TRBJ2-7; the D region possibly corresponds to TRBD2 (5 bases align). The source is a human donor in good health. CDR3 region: CASSPPEVRYEQYF. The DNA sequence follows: TGTGCCAGCTCACCACCGGAGGTTAGGTACGAGCAGTACTTC.